This T cell receptor (beta chain) is drawn from a study of T cell responses to AZD1222 COVID-19 vaccine. Regarding the study as a whole: Just 6 or 7 AZD1222 recipients were seropositive at baseline. Samples come after the peak T cell response, not at day 14. Most donors were white British and more were female, and clonal diversity was possibly underestimated.

Method: immunoSEQ multiplex PCR; TCRdb's copy keeps in-frame clones and lacks some. The repertoire has approximately 140,000 clones, less than 95% of them found once; the top ten carry roughly 3.2%. Only one count was recorded for this clone. Its target is unknown. This TCR came from an adult in good health. Sample: peripheral blood, taken on day 0 of AZD1222 vaccination.

For the CDR3, the DNA is TGTGCCAGCAGTCTCATGACAACGAACACTGAAGCTTTCTTT. Its translation is CASSLMTTNTEAFF. The chain has TRBV14 and TRBJ1-1; D ambiguous. The CDR3 totals 14 residues. The V end was cut by 6 bases, the J end by 1 base, with 12 bases between. Germline values: CDR1 SGHDN, CDR2 FVKESK.